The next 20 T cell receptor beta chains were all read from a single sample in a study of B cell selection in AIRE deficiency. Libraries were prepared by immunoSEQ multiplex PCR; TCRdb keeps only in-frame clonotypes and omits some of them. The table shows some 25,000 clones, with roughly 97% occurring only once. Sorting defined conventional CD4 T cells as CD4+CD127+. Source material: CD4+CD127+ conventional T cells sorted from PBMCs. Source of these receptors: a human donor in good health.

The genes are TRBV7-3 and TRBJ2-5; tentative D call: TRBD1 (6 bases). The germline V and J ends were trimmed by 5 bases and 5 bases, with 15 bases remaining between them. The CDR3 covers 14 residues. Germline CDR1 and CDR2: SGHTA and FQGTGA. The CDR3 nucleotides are TGTGCCAGCAGCGTGCAGGGGTCAGGGGAGACCCAGTACTTC. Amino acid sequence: CASSVQGSGETQYF. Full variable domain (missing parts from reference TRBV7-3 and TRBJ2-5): GAGVSQTPSNKVTEKGKYVELRCDPISGHTALYWYRQSLGQGPEFLIYFQGTGAADDSGLPNDRFFAVRPEGSVSTLKIQRTERGDSAVYLCASSVQGSGETQYFGPGTRLLVL.

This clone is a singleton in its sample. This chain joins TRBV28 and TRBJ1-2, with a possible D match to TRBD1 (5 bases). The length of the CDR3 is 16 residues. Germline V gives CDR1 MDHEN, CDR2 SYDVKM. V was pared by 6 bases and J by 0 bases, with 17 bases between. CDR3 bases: TGTGCCAGCAGGCCTCGGGGGGAGCCCCCTAACTATGGCTACACCTTC. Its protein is CASRPRGEPPNYGYTF.

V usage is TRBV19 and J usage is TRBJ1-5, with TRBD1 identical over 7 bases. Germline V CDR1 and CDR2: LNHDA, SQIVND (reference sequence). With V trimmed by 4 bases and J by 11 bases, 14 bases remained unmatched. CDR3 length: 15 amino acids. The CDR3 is CASSTTGIWGMAQHF. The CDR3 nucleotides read TGTGCCAGTAGTACGACAGGGATCTGGGGTATGGCCCAGCATTTT.

CDR3 sequence (DNA): TGTGCCAGCAGTGGGGGCGGTTACAATGAGCAGTTCTTC. Amino acids: CASSGGGYNEQFF. The chain carries TRBV28 and TRBJ2-1, with D possibly being TRBD1 (6 bases). CDR3 length: 13 amino acids. Per germline, CDR1 MDHEN and CDR2 SYDVKM. The V gene lost 5 bases and the J gene lost 4 bases, with 9 bases spanning the gap.

CDR3 amino acids: CASTAGVGPYEQYF. The CDR3 DNA sequence: TGTGCCAGCACTGCGGGAGTGGGTCCTTACGAGCAGTACTTC. The chain carries TRBV6-1 and TRBJ2-7; 7 bases fit TRBD2. The CDR3 loop spans 14 amino acids. The junction had 10 bases not matched to a gene; V was cut back by 7 bases and J by 4 bases. Germline CDR1 reads MNHNS; CDR2 reads SASEGT.

The CDR3 DNA reads TGTGCCATCAGCGGGACAGGGTCGCCTGGAAACACCATATATTTT. Translation gives CAISGTGSPGNTIYF. J is TRBJ1-3 and V is TRBV10-3, with 9 bases that match TRBD1. With V trimmed by 6 bases and J by 2 bases, 5 bases remained unmatched. CDR1 and CDR2 (germline): ENHRY, SYGVKD. This CDR3 contains 15 residues.

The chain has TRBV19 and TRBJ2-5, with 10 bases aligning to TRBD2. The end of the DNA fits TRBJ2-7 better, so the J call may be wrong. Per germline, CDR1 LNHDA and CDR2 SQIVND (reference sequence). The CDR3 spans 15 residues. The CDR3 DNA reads TGTGCCAGTAGTATTAGAGCGGGAGGGCCCTACGAGCAGTACTTC. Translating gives CASSIRAGGPYEQYF.

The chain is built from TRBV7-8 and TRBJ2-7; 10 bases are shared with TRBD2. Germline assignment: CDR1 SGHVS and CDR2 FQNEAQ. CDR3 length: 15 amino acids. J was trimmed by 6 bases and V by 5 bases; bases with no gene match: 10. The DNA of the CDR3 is TGTGCCAGCAGCCAAGGATCTAGCGGGAGCTTCGAGCAGTACTTC. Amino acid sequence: CASSQGSSGSFEQYF.

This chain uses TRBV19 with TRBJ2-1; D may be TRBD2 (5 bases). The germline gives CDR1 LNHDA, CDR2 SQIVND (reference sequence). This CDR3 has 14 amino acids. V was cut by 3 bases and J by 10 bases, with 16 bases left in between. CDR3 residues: CASSIEDWREEQFF. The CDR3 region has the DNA TGTGCCAGTAGTATCGAGGACTGGCGCGAGGAGCAGTTCTTC.

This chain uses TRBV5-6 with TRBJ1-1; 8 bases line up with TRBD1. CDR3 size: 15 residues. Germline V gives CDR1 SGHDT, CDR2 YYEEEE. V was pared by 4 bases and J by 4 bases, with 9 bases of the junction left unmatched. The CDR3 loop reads CASSLRTGIGTEAFF. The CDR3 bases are TGTGCCAGCAGCCTCCGGACAGGGATAGGCACTGAAGCTTTCTTT.

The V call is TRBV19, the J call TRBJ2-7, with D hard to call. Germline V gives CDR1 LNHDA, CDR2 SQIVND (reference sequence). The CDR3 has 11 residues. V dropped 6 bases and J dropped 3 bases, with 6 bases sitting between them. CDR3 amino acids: CASSSDYEQYF. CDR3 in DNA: TGTGCCAGTAGCTCAGACTACGAGCAGTACTTC.

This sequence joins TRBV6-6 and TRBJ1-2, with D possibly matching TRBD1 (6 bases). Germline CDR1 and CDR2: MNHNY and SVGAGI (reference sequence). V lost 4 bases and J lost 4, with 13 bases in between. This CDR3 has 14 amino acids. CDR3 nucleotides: TGTGCCAGCAGTTCCCCCGGGACAATCTATGGCTACACCTTC. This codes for CASSSPGTIYGYTF.

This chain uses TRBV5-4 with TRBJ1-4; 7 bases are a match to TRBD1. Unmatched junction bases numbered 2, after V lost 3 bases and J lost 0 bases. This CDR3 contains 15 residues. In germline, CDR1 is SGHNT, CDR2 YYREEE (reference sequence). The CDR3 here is CASSSQGSTNEKLFF. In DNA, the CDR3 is TGTGCCAGCAGCTCACAGGGGTCAACTAATGAAAAACTGTTTTTT.

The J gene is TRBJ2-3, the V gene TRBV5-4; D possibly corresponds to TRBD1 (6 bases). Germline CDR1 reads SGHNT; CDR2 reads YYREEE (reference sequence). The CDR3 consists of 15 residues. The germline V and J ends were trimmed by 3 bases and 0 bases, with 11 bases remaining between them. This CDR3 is CASSSQGASTDTQYF. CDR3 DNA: TGTGCCAGCAGCTCACAGGGAGCTAGCACAGATACGCAGTATTTT.

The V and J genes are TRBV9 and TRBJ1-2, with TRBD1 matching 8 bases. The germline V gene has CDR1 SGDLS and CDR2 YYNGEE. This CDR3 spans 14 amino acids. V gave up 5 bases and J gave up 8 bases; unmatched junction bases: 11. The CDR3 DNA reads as TGTGCCAGCAGTGCACAGCAGGGGGCGGACGGCTACACCTTC. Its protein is CASSAQQGADGYTF.

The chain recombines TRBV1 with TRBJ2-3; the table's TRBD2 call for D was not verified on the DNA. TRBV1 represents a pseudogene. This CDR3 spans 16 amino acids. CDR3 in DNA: TGCACCAGCAGCCACTCACTAGGCCCGGGTGGAGATACGCAGTATTTT. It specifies CTSSHSLGPGGDTQYF.

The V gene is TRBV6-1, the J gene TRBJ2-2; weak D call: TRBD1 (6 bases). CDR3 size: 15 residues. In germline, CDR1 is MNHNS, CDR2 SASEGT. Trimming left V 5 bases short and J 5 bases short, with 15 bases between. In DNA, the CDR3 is TGTGCCAGCAGTCCAGGGGAAACGGGAACCGGGGAGCTGTTTTTT. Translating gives CASSPGETGTGELFF.

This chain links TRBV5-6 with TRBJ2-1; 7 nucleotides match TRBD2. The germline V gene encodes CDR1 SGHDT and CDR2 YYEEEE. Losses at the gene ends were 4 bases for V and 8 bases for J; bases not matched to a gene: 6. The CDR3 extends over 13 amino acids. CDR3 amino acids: CASSTTSHYEQFF. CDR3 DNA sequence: TGTGCCAGCAGCACGACTAGCCACTATGAGCAGTTCTTC.

CDR3 residues: CASSLNYRGTPSNQPQHF. In DNA form, the CDR3 reads TGTGCCAGCAGCTTAAATTACAGGGGTACCCCAAGCAATCAGCCCCAGCATTTT. The chain has TRBV7-6 and TRBJ1-5, with TRBD1 matching over 7 bases. The junction had 11 bases not matched to a gene; V was cut back by 2 bases and J by 1 base. The CDR3 has 18 residues. The V gene's germline CDR1 is SGHVS and CDR2 FNYEAQ.

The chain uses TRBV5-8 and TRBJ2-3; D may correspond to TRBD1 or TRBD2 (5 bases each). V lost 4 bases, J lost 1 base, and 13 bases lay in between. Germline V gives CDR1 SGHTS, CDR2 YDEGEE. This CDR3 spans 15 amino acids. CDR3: CASSPGTGGTDTQYF. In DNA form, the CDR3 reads TGTGCCAGCAGCCCGGGGACGGGTGGCACAGATACGCAGTATTTT.